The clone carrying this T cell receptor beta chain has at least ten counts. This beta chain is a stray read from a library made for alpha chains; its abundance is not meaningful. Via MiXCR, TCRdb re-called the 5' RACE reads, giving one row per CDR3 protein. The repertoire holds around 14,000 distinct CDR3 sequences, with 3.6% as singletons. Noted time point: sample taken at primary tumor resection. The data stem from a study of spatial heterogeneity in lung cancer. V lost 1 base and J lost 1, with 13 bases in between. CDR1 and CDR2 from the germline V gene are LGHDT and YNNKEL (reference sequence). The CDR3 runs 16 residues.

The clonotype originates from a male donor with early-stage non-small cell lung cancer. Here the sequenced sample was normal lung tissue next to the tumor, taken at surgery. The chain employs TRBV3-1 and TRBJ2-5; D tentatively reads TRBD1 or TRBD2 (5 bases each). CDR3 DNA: TGTGCCAGCAGCCAAGGGTGGGACCAAGGCCAAGAGACCCAGTACTTC. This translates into CASSQGWDQGQETQYF.